A selection of T cell receptor beta chains follows, all from one sample in a study of blood T cell repertoires in COVID-19. Data came from immunoSEQ multiplex PCR; TCRdb stores just in-frame clones and leaves some out. Counted here are roughly 200,000 clones, around 90% occurring once; the ten biggest clones make up roughly 0.6%. The sequencing input was peripheral blood. These TCRs come from a man aged 45-65 years with acute or convalescent COVID-19. The CDR3 runs from the conserved cysteine through the conserved F or W. Each record gives: J gene, V gene, CDR3 length, clone size, D gene, CDR3 protein, CDR3 DNA. A D gene is named only where the DNA matches it firmly. A clone size is listed for some rows: how often the clone was seen (once, few, many), or a class if it is expanded.

J gene: TRBJ1-1; V gene: TRBV14; CDR3 length: 15; clone size: once; D gene: TRBD1; CDR3 protein: CASSWDRGMITEAFF; CDR3 DNA: TGTGCCAGCAGCTGGGACAGGGGAATGATCACTGAAGCTTTCTTT
J gene: TRBJ2-2; V gene: TRBV6-6; CDR3 length: 14; clone size: NA; D gene: NA; CDR3 protein: CASSHYLRAGELFF; CDR3 DNA: TGTGCCAGCAGCCATTATCTCAGGGCCGGGGAGCTGTTTTTT
J gene: TRBJ1-1; V gene: TRBV30; CDR3 length: 13; clone size: NA; D gene: NA; CDR3 protein: CAWSVLGGTEAFF; CDR3 DNA: TGTGCCTGGAGTGTACTAGGGGGCACTGAAGCTTTCTTT
J gene: TRBJ2-3; V gene: TRBV4-2; CDR3 length: 16; clone size: NA; D gene: TRBD2; CDR3 protein: CASSQETSGSGYTQYF; CDR3 DNA: TGTGCCAGCAGCCAGGAGACTAGCGGGAGCGGGTATACGCAGTATTTT
J gene: TRBJ1-4; V gene: TRBV25-1; CDR3 length: 14; clone size: NA; D gene: TRBD1; CDR3 protein: CASSSGQGGEKLFF; CDR3 DNA: TGTGCCAGCAGCTCGGGACAGGGAGGGGAAAAACTGTTTTTT
J gene: TRBJ2-5; V gene: TRBV20-1; CDR3 length: 17; clone size: NA; D gene: NA; CDR3 protein: CSASSAQAPLYQETQYF; CDR3 DNA: TGCAGTGCTAGTTCCGCGCAGGCCCCCTTGTACCAAGAGACCCAGTACTTC
J gene: TRBJ2-5; V gene: TRBV20-1; CDR3 length: 15; clone size: NA; D gene: TRBD2; CDR3 protein: CSASMTSGGRETQYF; CDR3 DNA: TGCAGTGCTAGTATGACTAGCGGGGGTCGGGAGACCCAGTACTTC
J gene: TRBJ1-1; V gene: TRBV11-3; CDR3 length: 14; clone size: NA; D gene: NA; CDR3 protein: CASSLEGGNTEAFF; CDR3 DNA: TGTGCCAGCAGCTTAGAAGGCGGGAACACTGAAGCTTTCTTT
J gene: TRBJ1-1; V gene: TRBV9; CDR3 length: 14; clone size: NA; D gene: NA; CDR3 protein: CASSRGHPNTEAFF; CDR3 DNA: TGTGCCAGCAGCAGGGGACATCCGAACACTGAAGCTTTCTTT
J gene: TRBJ2-3; V gene: TRBV9; CDR3 length: 16; clone size: NA; D gene: NA; CDR3 protein: CASSVGLSSGTDTQYF; CDR3 DNA: TGTGCCAGCAGCGTTGGACTGTCGTCTGGCACAGATACGCAGTATTTT
J gene: TRBJ2-2; V gene: TRBV10-3; CDR3 length: 14; clone size: once; D gene: TRBD1; CDR3 protein: CAINSQGENGELFF; CDR3 DNA: TGTGCCATCAACAGTCAGGGGGAGAACGGGGAGCTGTTTTTT
J gene: TRBJ1-5; V gene: TRBV10-3; CDR3 length: 16; clone size: NA; D gene: NA; CDR3 protein: CAITQGREDGVQPQHF; CDR3 DNA: TGTGCCATCACTCAGGGGCGCGAGGATGGTGTTCAGCCCCAGCATTTT
J gene: TRBJ2-1; V gene: TRBV10-3; CDR3 length: 15; clone size: NA; D gene: TRBD2; CDR3 protein: CAARKRGDTYNEQFF; CDR3 DNA: TGTGCCGCCCGAAAGCGGGGGGATACCTACAATGAGCAGTTCTTC
J gene: TRBJ2-5; V gene: TRBV4-3; CDR3 length: 14; clone size: NA; D gene: TRBD2; CDR3 protein: CASSQDRTRETQYF; CDR3 DNA: TGCGCCAGCAGCCAAGATAGGACTAGGGAGACCCAGTACTTC
J gene: TRBJ2-3; V gene: TRBV11-2; CDR3 length: 15; clone size: few; D gene: TRBD1; CDR3 protein: CASSGQGVRRHTQYF; CDR3 DNA: TGTGCCAGCAGCGGGCAGGGGGTCAGGAGGCATACGCAGTATTTT
J gene: TRBJ2-7; V gene: TRBV2; CDR3 length: 14; clone size: NA; D gene: TRBD2; CDR3 protein: CASPGLAGDYEQYF; CDR3 DNA: TGTGCCAGCCCCGGGCTAGCGGGAGACTACGAGCAGTACTTC
J gene: TRBJ2-3; V gene: TRBV11-2; CDR3 length: 13; clone size: NA; D gene: NA; CDR3 protein: CASSLSGEDTQYF; CDR3 DNA: TGTGCCAGCAGCTTATCAGGGGAGGATACGCAGTATTTT
J gene: TRBJ2-1; V gene: TRBV5-1; CDR3 length: 17; clone size: NA; D gene: TRBD1; CDR3 protein: CASSWGTGTGAYNEQFF; CDR3 DNA: TGCGCCAGCAGTTGGGGCACCGGGACAGGGGCCTACAATGAGCAGTTCTTC
J gene: TRBJ1-5; V gene: TRBV30; CDR3 length: 16; clone size: NA; D gene: NA; CDR3 protein: CAWSVDTAYSNQPQHF; CDR3 DNA: TGTGCCTGGAGTGTAGATACAGCATATAGCAATCAGCCCCAGCATTTT
J gene: TRBJ2-5; V gene: TRBV12-5; CDR3 length: 14; clone size: few; D gene: NA; CDR3 protein: CASGLAGQQETQYF; CDR3 DNA: TGTGCTAGTGGTTTGGCTGGACAGCAAGAGACCCAGTACTTC
J gene: TRBJ2-2; V gene: TRBV18; CDR3 length: 12; clone size: NA; D gene: NA; CDR3 protein: CASSPTGGELFF; CDR3 DNA: TGTGCCAGCTCACCGACGGGCGGGGAGCTGTTTTTT
J gene: TRBJ2-1; V gene: TRBV18; CDR3 length: 15; clone size: NA; D gene: NA; CDR3 protein: CASSIDFSSYNEQFF; CDR3 DNA: TGTGCCAGCTCAATCGACTTTAGCTCCTACAATGAGCAGTTCTTC
J gene: TRBJ1-2; V gene: TRBV7-2; CDR3 length: 13; clone size: NA; D gene: TRBD1; CDR3 protein: CASSTGQLYGYTF; CDR3 DNA: TGTGCCAGCAGCACGGGACAGTTGTATGGCTACACCTTC
J gene: TRBJ1-2; V gene: TRBV28; CDR3 length: 16; clone size: NA; D gene: TRBD1; CDR3 protein: CASSSGGAVGDYGYTF; CDR3 DNA: TGTGCCAGCAGTTCAGGGGGCGCAGTTGGTGACTATGGCTACACCTTC
J gene: TRBJ2-7; V gene: TRBV11-2; CDR3 length: 14; clone size: NA; D gene: NA; CDR3 protein: CASSLGGGGYEQYF; CDR3 DNA: TGTGCCAGCAGCTTAGGGGGTGGCGGGTACGAGCAGTACTTC
J gene: TRBJ1-1; V gene: TRBV18; CDR3 length: 15; clone size: NA; D gene: NA; CDR3 protein: CASSQLRTEGTEAFF; CDR3 DNA: TGTGCCAGCTCACAACTCAGGACAGAAGGCACTGAAGCTTTCTTT
J gene: TRBJ1-2; V gene: TRBV4-3; CDR3 length: 16; clone size: NA; D gene: NA; CDR3 protein: CASSQDSRGGGYGYTF; CDR3 DNA: TGCGCCAGCAGCCAAGATTCCAGGGGCGGCGGCTATGGCTACACCTTC
J gene: TRBJ1-6; V gene: TRBV5-4; CDR3 length: 14; clone size: NA; D gene: TRBD1; CDR3 protein: CASSWGQGNSPLHF; CDR3 DNA: TGTGCCAGCAGCTGGGGACAGGGTAATTCACCCCTCCACTTT
J gene: TRBJ2-1; V gene: TRBV6-5; CDR3 length: 13; clone size: NA; D gene: TRBD2; CDR3 protein: CATATAGGNEQFF; CDR3 DNA: TGTGCCACCGCTACCGCGGGGGGCAATGAGCAGTTCTTC
J gene: TRBJ1-2; V gene: TRBV28; CDR3 length: 15; clone size: NA; D gene: TRBD1; CDR3 protein: CASSETGDFSYGYTF; CDR3 DNA: TGTGCCAGCAGTGAAACAGGGGATTTTAGCTATGGCTACACCTTC
J gene: TRBJ1-4; V gene: TRBV27; CDR3 length: 14; clone size: once; D gene: NA; CDR3 protein: CASSLLMQGEKLFF; CDR3 DNA: TGTGCCAGCAGTTTATTGATGCAGGGGGAAAAACTGTTTTTT
J gene: TRBJ2-5; V gene: TRBV27; CDR3 length: 14; clone size: NA; D gene: NA; CDR3 protein: CASSLGGGVKTQYF; CDR3 DNA: TGTGCCAGCAGCTTAGGGGGGGGAGTCAAGACCCAGTACTTC
J gene: TRBJ1-1; V gene: TRBV4-1; CDR3 length: 15; clone size: NA; D gene: TRBD1; CDR3 protein: CASSQVDRVFTEAFF; CDR3 DNA: TGCGCCAGCAGCCAAGTGGACAGGGTGTTCACTGAAGCTTTCTTT
J gene: TRBJ2-7; V gene: TRBV27; CDR3 length: 15; clone size: NA; D gene: TRBD2; CDR3 protein: CASSSASGSRGEQYF; CDR3 DNA: TGTGCCAGCAGTTCTGCTAGCGGGAGTAGGGGCGAGCAGTACTTC
J gene: TRBJ2-3; V gene: TRBV28; CDR3 length: 13; clone size: few; D gene: NA; CDR3 protein: CASRLVATDTQYF; CDR3 DNA: TGTGCCAGCAGACTGGTAGCAACAGATACGCAGTATTTT
J gene: TRBJ1-2; V gene: TRBV3-1/TRBV3-2; CDR3 length: 12; clone size: NA; D gene: NA; CDR3 protein: CASSQGGHGYTF; CDR3 DNA: TGTGCCAGCAGCCAAGGGGGGCATGGCTACACCTTC
J gene: TRBJ1-6; V gene: TRBV20-1; CDR3 length: 15; clone size: NA; D gene: NA; CDR3 protein: CSASVWGEFGSPLHF; CDR3 DNA: TGCAGTGCTAGTGTCTGGGGGGAATTTGGTTCACCCCTCCACTTT
J gene: TRBJ1-4; V gene: TRBV27; CDR3 length: 15; clone size: NA; D gene: TRBD1; CDR3 protein: CASSLDRDRLGKLFF; CDR3 DNA: TGTGCCAGCAGTTTAGATCGGGACAGGCTTGGAAAACTGTTTTTT
J gene: TRBJ1-2; V gene: TRBV2; CDR3 length: 15; clone size: NA; D gene: NA; CDR3 protein: CASSETVKPAYGYTF; CDR3 DNA: TGTGCCAGCAGCGAGACAGTGAAGCCGGCCTATGGCTACACCTTC
J gene: TRBJ2-1; V gene: TRBV28; CDR3 length: 16; clone size: NA; D gene: TRBD1; CDR3 protein: CASSSPGQESYNEQFF; CDR3 DNA: TGTGCCAGCAGTTCCCCGGGACAGGAATCCTACAATGAGCAGTTCTTC
J gene: TRBJ1-5; V gene: TRBV19; CDR3 length: 13; clone size: NA; D gene: NA; CDR3 protein: CASTLAGNQPQHF; CDR3 DNA: TGTGCCAGTACCTTAGCGGGCAATCAGCCCCAGCATTTT
J gene: TRBJ2-2; V gene: TRBV6-5; CDR3 length: 14; clone size: NA; D gene: NA; CDR3 protein: CASLRTANTGELFF; CDR3 DNA: TGTGCCAGCCTCCGGACAGCGAACACCGGGGAGCTGTTTTTT
J gene: TRBJ1-5; V gene: TRBV4-2; CDR3 length: 15; clone size: NA; D gene: NA; CDR3 protein: CASSQEGGGNQPQHF; CDR3 DNA: TGTGCCAGCAGCCAAGAGGGGGGGGGCAATCAGCCCCAGCATTTT
J gene: TRBJ2-2; V gene: TRBV2; CDR3 length: 16; clone size: NA; D gene: TRBD1; CDR3 protein: CASRGQGGKNTGELFF; CDR3 DNA: TGTGCCAGCAGGGGACAGGGAGGAAAAAACACCGGGGAGCTGTTTTTT
J gene: TRBJ2-7; V gene: TRBV28; CDR3 length: 15; clone size: NA; D gene: NA; CDR3 protein: CASTSPNMNLYEQYF; CDR3 DNA: TGTGCCAGCACTTCCCCAAACATGAACCTCTACGAGCAGTACTTC
J gene: TRBJ2-7; V gene: TRBV4-2; CDR3 length: 14; clone size: NA; D gene: NA; CDR3 protein: CASSQALVPYEQYF; CDR3 DNA: TGTGCCAGCAGCCAAGCCCTCGTCCCCTACGAGCAGTACTTC
J gene: TRBJ1-2; V gene: TRBV28; CDR3 length: 13; clone size: NA; D gene: NA; CDR3 protein: CASSFRTEEGYTF; CDR3 DNA: TGTGCCAGCAGTTTTAGGACAGAGGAGGGCTACACCTTC
J gene: TRBJ1-1; V gene: TRBV6-5; CDR3 length: 14; clone size: NA; D gene: TRBD1; CDR3 protein: CASRDRGWNTEAFF; CDR3 DNA: TGTGCCAGCAGAGACAGGGGTTGGAACACTGAAGCTTTCTTT
J gene: TRBJ1-1; V gene: TRBV3-1/TRBV3-2; CDR3 length: 14; clone size: NA; D gene: NA; CDR3 protein: CASTRVTGRTEAFF; CDR3 DNA: TGTGCCAGCACCCGGGTAACTGGGAGAACTGAAGCTTTCTTT
J gene: TRBJ1-4; V gene: TRBV4-1; CDR3 length: 15; clone size: NA; D gene: NA; CDR3 protein: CASSPNGQLGEKLFF; CDR3 DNA: TGCGCCAGCAGCCCGAACGGACAGCTGGGGGAAAAACTGTTTTTT
J gene: TRBJ2-2; V gene: TRBV19; CDR3 length: 15; clone size: once; D gene: NA; CDR3 protein: CASSIRLLPTGELFF; CDR3 DNA: TGTGCCAGTAGTATACGACTCCTACCCACCGGGGAGCTGTTTTTT
J gene: TRBJ2-1; V gene: TRBV11-2; CDR3 length: 13; clone size: NA; D gene: TRBD1; CDR3 protein: CASSLLYRGEQFF; CDR3 DNA: TGTGCCAGCAGCTTACTATACAGGGGGGAGCAGTTCTTC
J gene: TRBJ2-5; V gene: TRBV27; CDR3 length: 16; clone size: NA; D gene: TRBD1; CDR3 protein: CASSQAGTGASATQYF; CDR3 DNA: TGTGCCAGCAGTCAAGCAGGGACAGGGGCGAGTGCGACCCAGTACTTC
J gene: TRBJ1-2; V gene: TRBV28; CDR3 length: 12; clone size: NA; D gene: NA; CDR3 protein: CASSPLYYGYTF; CDR3 DNA: TGTGCCAGCAGTCCCCTCTACTATGGCTACACCTTC
J gene: TRBJ2-5; V gene: TRBV7-2; CDR3 length: 14; clone size: once; D gene: TRBD1; CDR3 protein: CASRADRGRETQYF; CDR3 DNA: TGTGCCAGCAGGGCGGACAGGGGACGGGAGACCCAGTACTTC